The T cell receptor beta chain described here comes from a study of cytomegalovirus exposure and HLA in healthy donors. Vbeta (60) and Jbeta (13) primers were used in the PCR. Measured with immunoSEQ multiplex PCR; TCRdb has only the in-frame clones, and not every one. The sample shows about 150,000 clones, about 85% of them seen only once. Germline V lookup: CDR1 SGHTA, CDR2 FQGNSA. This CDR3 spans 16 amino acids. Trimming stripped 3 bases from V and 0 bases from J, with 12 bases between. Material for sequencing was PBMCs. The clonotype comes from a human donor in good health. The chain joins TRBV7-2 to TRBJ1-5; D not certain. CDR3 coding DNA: TGTGCCAGCAGCTTCGAAGCTACCTCTAGCAATCAGCCCCAGCATTTT. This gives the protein CASSFEATSSNQPQHF.